The rows below give T cell receptor beta chains drawn from one sample of a study of blood T cell repertoires in COVID-19. The method was immunoSEQ multiplex PCR; TCRdb's version includes in-frame clones alone and lacks a portion of them. The sample lists fewer than 200,000 clones; roughly 76% were seen once. The sample taken for sequencing was peripheral blood. These receptors originate from a woman aged 35 to 49 with COVID-19, enrolled during active disease. CDR3s include the opening cysteine and the closing phenylalanine or tryptophan. The D gene is left open where the match is weak. A row's size may be missing; if present it is once, few, many or a size class.

TRBV7-2	.	.	TRBJ2-1	TGTGCCAGCAGCTTAGTGATACTAGGAGAAGACAATGAGCAGTTCTTC	CASSLVILGEDNEQFF
TRBV6-5	few	.	TRBJ1-1	TGTGCCAGCAGTTACGGGGGGGCTGAAGCTTTCTTT	CASSYGGAEAFF
TRBV4-1	.	.	TRBJ2-5	TGCGCCAGCAGCCAAGTAGAAGAGACCCAGTACTTC	CASSQVEETQYF
TRBV2	.	TRBD2	TRBJ2-7	TGTGCCAGCAGTGGGACTAGTACCCGCTCCTACGAGCAGTACTTC	CASSGTSTRSYEQYF
TRBV19	.	.	TRBJ1-2	TGTGCCAGTAGTAATCATTTTGGCCGCTTGAAGGGCTACACCTTC	CASSNHFGRLKGYTF
TRBV5-6	once	TRBD1	TRBJ1-1	TGTGCCAGCAGCCCGACGGGACAGGGGACTGAAGCTTTCTTT	CASSPTGQGTEAFF
TRBV30	.	.	TRBJ1-1	TGTGCCTGGGCATTAGAGATGAACACTGAAGCTTTCTTT	CAWALEMNTEAFF
TRBV7-9	.	TRBD1	TRBJ1-1	TGTGCCAGCAGCTCGCCGGGACAGGGGACTGAAGCTTTCTTT	CASSSPGQGTEAFF
TRBV6-1	.	.	TRBJ1-5	TGTGCCAGCAGTGAAGCGGCAGGGGTTAGTCAGCCCCAGCATTTT	CASSEAAGVSQPQHF
TRBV5-8	.	.	TRBJ1-5	TGTGCCAGCCTAGCGGCTAGCAATCAGCCCCAGCATTTT	CASLAASNQPQHF
TRBV19	.	.	TRBJ1-5	TGTGCCAGTAGTCCCTGGCAGGTCGCCCAGCCCCAGCATTTT	CASSPWQVAQPQHF
TRBV19	.	TRBD1	TRBJ2-1	TGTGCCAGTAGTATAGATCCCACCGGGACAGCGTACAATGAGCAGTTCTTC	CASSIDPTGTAYNEQFF
TRBV18	.	.	TRBJ1-5	TGTGCCAGCTCACCAAGGGGTAAGGGCGACGAAGGGCCCCAGCATTTT	CASSPRGKGDEGPQHF
TRBV6-5	few	.	TRBJ1-1	TGTGCCAGCAGTCCGACACTTAACACTGAAGCTTTCTTT	CASSPTLNTEAFF
TRBV19	.	.	TRBJ2-1	TGTGCCAGTAGTTACGACTCCAGTGAGCAGTTCTTC	CASSYDSSEQFF
TRBV29-1	.	.	TRBJ1-1	TGCAGCGCTAGGCAGGGAGGGGCCACTGAAGCTTTCTTT	CSARQGGATEAFF
TRBV20-1	.	.	TRBJ1-1	TGCAGTGCTAGTCCAGGGGCGAACACTGAAGCTTTCTTT	CSASPGANTEAFF
TRBV27	once	TRBD2	TRBJ2-5	TGTGCCAGCAGTTTACGACTAGCGGGGGTTGAGACCCAGTACTTC	CASSLRLAGVETQYF
TRBV9	.	TRBD1	TRBJ1-3	TGTGCCAGCAGCCCCGGAGTGGGACAGCTCTCTGGAAACACCATATATTTT	CASSPGVGQLSGNTIYF
TRBV9	.	TRBD1	TRBJ2-3	TGTGCCAGCAGCGTCAGGGGGCGAGTTAGCACAGATACGCAGTATTTT	CASSVRGRVSTDTQYF
TRBV7-6	.	TRBD2	TRBJ2-7	TGTGCCAGCAGCCCAGCTGGGGACTACTACGAGCAGTACTTC	CASSPAGDYYEQYF
TRBV7-9	.	.	TRBJ1-3	TGTGCCAGCAGCTTGAGCTCTGGAAACACCATATATTTT	CASSLSSGNTIYF
TRBV5-6	.	.	TRBJ1-3	TGTGCCAGCAGCCCAGGTGGAGGTGGAAACACCATATATTTT	CASSPGGGGNTIYF
TRBV30	.	.	TRBJ1-2	TGTGCCTGGATCAACTCAGGACTTTCCAACTATGGCTACACCTTC	CAWINSGLSNYGYTF
TRBV7-9	.	.	TRBJ2-1	TGTGCCAGCAGCTCGGGACATGGGGATGAGCAGTTCTTC	CASSSGHGDEQFF
TRBV5-1	.	TRBD2	TRBJ2-5	TGCGCCAGCAGCTTGGTGACTAGCGGCCAAGAGACCCAGTACTTC	CASSLVTSGQETQYF
TRBV6-6	few	TRBD1	TRBJ1-1	TGTGCCAGCAGTTACTTAAGGGGGCGAACTGAAGCTTTCTTT	CASSYLRGRTEAFF
TRBV9	.	.	TRBJ1-3	TGTGCCAGCAGCGTAACAGGGACCTCTGGAAACACCATATATTTT	CASSVTGTSGNTIYF
TRBV12-3/TRBV12-4	.	.	TRBJ1-5	TGTGCCAGCAGTTTTACAGGCAATCAGCCCCAGCATTTT	CASSFTGNQPQHF
TRBV28	.	TRBD1	TRBJ1-2	TGTGCCAGCAGTCCATCTTCGGGACAGGCCTATGGCTACACCTTC	CASSPSSGQAYGYTF
TRBV4-1	.	.	TRBJ1-2	TGCGCCAGCAGCCAAGACAAAAATAACTATGGCTACACCTTC	CASSQDKNNYGYTF
TRBV12-2	.	.	TRBJ1-4	TGTGCAAGTCGCTTAGGTCAGCAGGCAACTAATGAAAAACTGTTTTTT	CASRLGQQATNEKLFF
TRBV12-5	.	.	TRBJ2-3	TGTGCTAGTGGTTCGAGAAACACAGGGGATACGCAGTATTTT	CASGSRNTGDTQYF
TRBV9	.	.	TRBJ1-4	TGTGCCAGCAGCCCAGGGGCAGGGGCAACTAATGAAAAACTGTTTTTT	CASSPGAGATNEKLFF
TRBV4-2	.	TRBD2	TRBJ2-3	TGTGCCAGCAGCCAAGATCGACTAGCGGGAGCGGCAGATACGCAGTATTTT	CASSQDRLAGAADTQYF
TRBV7-9	.	.	TRBJ2-1	TGTGCCAGCAGCCAGGGGCGCCTCCCCCCGAGAGGGGGTCGCAATGAGCAGTTCTTC	CASSQGRLPPRGGRNEQFF
TRBV28	few	.	TRBJ2-7	TGTGCCAGCACTCTGGGCAGCGGCTACGAGCAGTACTTC	CASTLGSGYEQYF
TRBV7-3	.	.	TRBJ2-1	TGTGCCAGCAGCTTAACGTCCGGGACAACGTACAATGAGCAGTTCTTC	CASSLTSGTTYNEQFF
TRBV25-1	.	.	TRBJ1-1	TGTGCCAGCCGTATCCCTGGGGCAGGTCAAATCTTT	CASRIPGAGQIF
TRBV14	.	.	TRBJ1-2	TGTGCCAGCAGCCAAGATTGGGGGAGGAACTATGGCTACACCTTC	CASSQDWGRNYGYTF
TRBV10-2	.	.	TRBJ2-4	TGCGCCAGCCGCGGGGGCGGCATTCAGTACTTC	CASRGGGIQYF
TRBV30	.	TRBD2	TRBJ2-5	TGTGCCTGGAGTCGCGGCGGGGGGCATGGAGAGACCCAGTACTTC	CAWSRGGGHGETQYF
TRBV5-1	.	TRBD2	TRBJ2-1	TGCGCCAGCAGCCTCAGGACTAGCGGGAGCAATGAGCAGTTCTTC	CASSLRTSGSNEQFF